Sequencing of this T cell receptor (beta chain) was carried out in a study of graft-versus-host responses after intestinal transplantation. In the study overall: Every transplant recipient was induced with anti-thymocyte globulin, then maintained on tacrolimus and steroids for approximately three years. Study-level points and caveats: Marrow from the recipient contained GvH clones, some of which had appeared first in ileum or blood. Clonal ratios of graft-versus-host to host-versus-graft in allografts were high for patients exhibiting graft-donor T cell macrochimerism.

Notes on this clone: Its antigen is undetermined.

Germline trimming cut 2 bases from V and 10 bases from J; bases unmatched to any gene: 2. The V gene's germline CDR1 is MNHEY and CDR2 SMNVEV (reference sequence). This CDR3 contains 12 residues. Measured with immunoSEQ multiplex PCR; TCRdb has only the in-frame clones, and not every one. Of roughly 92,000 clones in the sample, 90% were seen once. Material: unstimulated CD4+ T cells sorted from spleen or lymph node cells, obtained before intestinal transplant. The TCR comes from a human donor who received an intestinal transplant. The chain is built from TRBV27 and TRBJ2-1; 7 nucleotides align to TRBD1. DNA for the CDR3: TGTGCCAGCAGTTTAAGGGGACAGGAGCAGTTCTTC. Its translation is CASSLRGQEQFF.